This T cell receptor beta chain was obtained from a study of cytomegalovirus exposure and HLA in healthy donors. Clones were sequenced by immunoSEQ multiplex PCR, and TCRdb holds only the in-frame ones, with some missing. The table lists 90,000 to 130,000 clones, over 85% of them singletons. The CDR3 length is 19 residues. V lost 5 bases, J lost 3 bases, and 26 bases lay in between. In germline, CDR1 is SGHTA, CDR2 FQGTGA. Study results and limitations: The majority of TCR sequences were rare, yet some public TCRs appeared in many donors.

About this clone: Its antigen is unknown.

The sequence came from a woman under 30 in good health and CMV-seronegative. This chain joins TRBV7-3 and TRBJ2-1; TRBD2 is a possible D gene (5 bases). Input material: PBMCs. The CDR3 loop reads CASSPRGFTEPRGYNEQFF. As DNA, the CDR3 is TGTGCCAGCAGCCCTCGCGGCTTTACAGAGCCTCGGGGCTACAATGAGCAGTTCTTC. Full variable domain (remainder filled in from reference TRBV7-3 and TRBJ2-1): GAGVSQTPSNKVTEKGKYVELRCDPISGHTALYWYRQSLGQGPEFLIYFQGTGAADDSGLPNDRFFAVRPEGSVSTLKIQRTERGDSAVYLCASSPRGFTEPRGYNEQFFGPGTRLTVL.